The sequence of this T cell receptor (beta chain) was determined in a study of control samples from healthy donors and cancer patients. Sample share makes this clone medium-sized. The repertoire was sequenced with immunoSEQ multiplex PCR; TCRdb's copy has only in-frame clones and lacks some. This table holds 25,000 to 35,000 clones, around 87% found once. The germline V and J ends were trimmed by 2 bases and 5 bases, with 9 bases remaining between them. In germline, CDR1 is MNHEY, CDR2 SVGAGI. The length of the CDR3 is 14 residues. The sequence was obtained from a woman aged 40 to 50 with lung cancer. The sample consisted of PBMCs. This sequence joins TRBV6-5 and TRBJ2-2, with D perhaps matching TRBD1 (5 bases). The CDR3 spells CASSYDSGTGELFF. CDR3 DNA sequence: TGTGCCAGCAGTTACGACAGTGGGACCGGGGAGCTGTTTTTT.